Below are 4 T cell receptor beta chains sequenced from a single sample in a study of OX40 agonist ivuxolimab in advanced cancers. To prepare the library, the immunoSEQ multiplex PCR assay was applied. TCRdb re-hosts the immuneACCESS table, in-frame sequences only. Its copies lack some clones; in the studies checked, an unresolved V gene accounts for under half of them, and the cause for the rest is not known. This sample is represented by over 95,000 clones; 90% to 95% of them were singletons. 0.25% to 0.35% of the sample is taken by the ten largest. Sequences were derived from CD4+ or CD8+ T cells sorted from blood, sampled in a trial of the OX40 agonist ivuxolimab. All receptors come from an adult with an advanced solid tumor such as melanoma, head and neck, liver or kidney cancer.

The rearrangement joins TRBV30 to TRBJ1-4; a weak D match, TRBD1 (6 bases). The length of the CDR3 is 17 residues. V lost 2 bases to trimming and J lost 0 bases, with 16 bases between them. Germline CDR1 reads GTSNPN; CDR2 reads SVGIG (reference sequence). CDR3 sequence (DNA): TGTGCCTGGAGTCGTACAGGGCGTGGGGCAACTAATGAAAAACTGTTTTTT. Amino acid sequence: CAWSRTGRGATNEKLFF.

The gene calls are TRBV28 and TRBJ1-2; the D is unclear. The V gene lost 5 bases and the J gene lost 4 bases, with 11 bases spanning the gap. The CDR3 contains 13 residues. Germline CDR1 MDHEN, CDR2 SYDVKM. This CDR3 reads CASSRDGTYGYTF. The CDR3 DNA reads TGTGCCAGCAGTCGAGACGGAACCTATGGCTACACCTTC.

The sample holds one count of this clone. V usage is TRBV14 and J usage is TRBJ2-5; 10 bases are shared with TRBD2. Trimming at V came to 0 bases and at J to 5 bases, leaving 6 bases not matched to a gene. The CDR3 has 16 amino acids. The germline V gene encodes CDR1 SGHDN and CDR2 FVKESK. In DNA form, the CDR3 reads TGTGCCAGCAGCCAAGAGAGGCTAGCGGGAGTTGAGACCCAGTACTTC. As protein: CASSQERLAGVETQYF. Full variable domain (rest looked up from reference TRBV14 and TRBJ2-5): EAGVTQFPSHSVIEKGQTVTLRCDPISGHDNLYWYRRVMGKEIKFLLHFVKESKQDESGMPNNRFLAERTGGTYSTLKVQPAELEDSGVYFCASSQERLAGVETQYFGPGTRLLVL.

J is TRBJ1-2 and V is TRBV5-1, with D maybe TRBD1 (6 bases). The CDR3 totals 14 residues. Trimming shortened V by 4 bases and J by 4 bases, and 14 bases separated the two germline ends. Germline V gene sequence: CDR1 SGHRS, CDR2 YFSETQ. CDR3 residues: CASSGEGGGYGYTF. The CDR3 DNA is TGCGCCAGCAGCGGAGAGGGGGGCGGCTATGGCTACACCTTC.